The clone carrying this T cell receptor beta chain was observed once. This sample stems from a study of T cell changes during pregnancy in multiple sclerosis. Data came from immunoSEQ multiplex PCR; TCRdb stores just in-frame clones and leaves some out. The repertoire holds approximately 30,000 clones, with 88% as singletons. This TCR was sampled from a female donor with multiple sclerosis, enrolled in a pregnancy study. Sequencing used CD8+ T cells from peripheral blood mononuclear cells, obtained in the second trimester of pregnancy.

The CDR3 reads CASSYVGLGPDEQFF. As DNA, the CDR3 is TGTGCCAGCAGTTACGTGGGACTAGGACCTGATGAGCAGTTCTTC. The chain employs TRBV6-5 and TRBJ2-1; 8 bases agree with TRBD2. The CDR3 contains 15 residues. V dropped 2 bases and J dropped 8; count of bases not matched to a gene: 8. The germline CDR1 and CDR2 sequences are MNHEY and SVGAGI.